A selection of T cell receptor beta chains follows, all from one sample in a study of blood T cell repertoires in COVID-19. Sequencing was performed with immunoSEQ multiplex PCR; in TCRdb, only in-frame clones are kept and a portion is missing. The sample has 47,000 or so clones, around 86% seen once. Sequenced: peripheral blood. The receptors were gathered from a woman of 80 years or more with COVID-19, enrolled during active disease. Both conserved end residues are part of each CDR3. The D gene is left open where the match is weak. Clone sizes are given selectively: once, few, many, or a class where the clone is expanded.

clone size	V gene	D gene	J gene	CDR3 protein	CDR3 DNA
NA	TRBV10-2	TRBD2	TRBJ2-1	CASRLAGGPGGEQFF	TGCGCCAGTAGACTAGCGGGAGGGCCAGGGGGGGAGCAGTTCTTC
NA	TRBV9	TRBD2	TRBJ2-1	CASSVLGLVYNEQFF	TGTGCCAGCAGCGTTCTCGGACTAGTCTACAATGAGCAGTTCTTC
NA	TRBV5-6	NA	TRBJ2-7	CASQELGNSYEQYF	TGTGCCAGCCAGGAACTAGGGAATTCCTACGAGCAGTACTTC
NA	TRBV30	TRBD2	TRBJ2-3	CAWSPASGSRDTQYF	TGTGCCTGGAGTCCGGCTAGCGGGAGTAGGGATACGCAGTATTTT
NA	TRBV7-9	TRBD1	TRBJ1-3	CASSLTGGAPGGNTIYF	TGTGCCAGCAGCTTGACAGGGGGCGCCCCGGGCGGAAACACCATATATTTT
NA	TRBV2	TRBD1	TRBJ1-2	CASSVGTGGIGYGYTF	TGTGCCAGCAGTGTTGGGACAGGGGGCATAGGCTATGGCTACACCTTC
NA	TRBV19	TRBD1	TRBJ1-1	CASFGQGLMNTEAFF	TGTGCCTCCTTCGGACAGGGGCTCATGAACACTGAAGCTTTCTTT
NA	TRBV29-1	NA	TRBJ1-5	CSVVLQGGENQPQHF	TGCAGCGTTGTTTTGCAGGGAGGTGAAAATCAGCCCCAGCATTTT
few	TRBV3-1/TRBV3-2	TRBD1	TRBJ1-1	CASSQDLTGLPNTEAFF	TGTGCCAGCAGCCAAGATCTGACAGGGCTTCCGAACACTGAAGCTTTCTTT
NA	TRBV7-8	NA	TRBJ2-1	CASSLRWGVNEQFF	TGTGCCAGCAGCCTAAGATGGGGGGTCAATGAGCAGTTCTTC
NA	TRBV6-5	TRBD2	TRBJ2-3	CASSLGLAVSTDTQYF	TGTGCCAGCAGTTTGGGACTAGCGGTTAGCACAGATACGCAGTATTTT
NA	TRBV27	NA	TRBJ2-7	CASSLYPPEADDYEQYF	TGTGCCAGCAGTTTATACCCCCCCGAGGCTGATGACTACGAGCAGTACTTC
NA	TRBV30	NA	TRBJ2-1	CAWKEGDPYNEQFF	TGTGCCTGGAAGGAGGGAGACCCATACAATGAGCAGTTCTTC
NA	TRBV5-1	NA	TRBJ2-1	CASSQGLQYEQFF	TGCGCCAGCAGCCAGGGACTTCAATACGAGCAGTTCTTC
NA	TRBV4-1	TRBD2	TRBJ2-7	CASSQILAGANEQYF	TGCGCCAGCAGCCAAATCCTAGCGGGAGCGAACGAGCAGTACTTC
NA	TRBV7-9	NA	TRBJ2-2	CASSLRGTFTGELFF	TGTGCCAGCAGCTTAAGAGGGACTTTCACCGGGGAGCTGTTTTTT
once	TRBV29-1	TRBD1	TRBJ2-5	CSGGQGQETQYF	TGCAGCGGGGGACAGGGGCAAGAGACCCAGTACTTC
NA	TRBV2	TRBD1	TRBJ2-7	CASSVYRGDYEQYF	TGTGCCAGCAGTGTCTACAGGGGAGACTACGAGCAGTACTTC
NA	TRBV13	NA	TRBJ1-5	CASSPGYDQPQHF	TGTGCCAGCAGCCCAGGGTACGATCAGCCCCAGCATTTT
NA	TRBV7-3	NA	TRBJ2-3	CASSLTSGDTQYF	TGTGCCAGCAGCTTAACCAGCGGAGATACGCAGTATTTT
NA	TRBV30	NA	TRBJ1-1	CAGRDTRRFYTEAFF	TGTGCCGGCCGGGACACCCGGCGCTTCTACACTGAAGCTTTCTTT
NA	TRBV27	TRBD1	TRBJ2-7	CASSLFSPGTGVEQYF	TGTGCCAGCAGTTTATTCTCTCCCGGGACAGGGGTCGAGCAGTACTTC
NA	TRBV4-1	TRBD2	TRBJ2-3	CASSQTGLVSDTQYF	TGCGCCAGCAGCCAAACGGGACTAGTCTCCGATACGCAGTATTTT
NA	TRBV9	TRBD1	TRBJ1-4	CASSVGGTAEKLFF	TGTGCCAGCAGCGTAGGGGGGACAGCCGAAAAACTGTTTTTT
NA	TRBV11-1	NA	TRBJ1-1	CASSLQGPKTEAFF	TGTGCCAGCAGCTTACAGGGGCCTAAAACTGAAGCTTTCTTT
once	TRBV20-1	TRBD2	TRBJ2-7	CSGAGGAGQYF	TGCAGTGGAGCGGGGGGGGCCGGGCAGTACTTC
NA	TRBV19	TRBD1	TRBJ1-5	CASTGSTGVGQPQHF	TGTGCCAGTACTGGCTCGACAGGGGTAGGTCAGCCCCAGCATTTT
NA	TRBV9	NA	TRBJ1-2	CASSLNSRDGYTF	TGTGCCAGCAGCTTAAACTCCAGGGATGGCTACACCTTC
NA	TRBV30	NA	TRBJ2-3	CAWSLESGLSTDTQYF	TGTGCCTGGAGCCTTGAGAGCGGGCTAAGCACAGATACGCAGTATTTT
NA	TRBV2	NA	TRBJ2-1	CASRANGADGNEQFF	TGTGCCTCCCGTGCGAATGGGGCCGACGGCAATGAGCAGTTCTTC
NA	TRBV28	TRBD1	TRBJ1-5	CASSTGDSNQPQHF	TGTGCCAGCAGTACAGGGGATAGCAATCAGCCCCAGCATTTT
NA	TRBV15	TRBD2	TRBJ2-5	CATSGGLAGETQYF	TGTGCCACCAGCGGGGGACTAGCGGGCGAGACCCAGTACTTC
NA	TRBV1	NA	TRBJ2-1	CTIEYNEQFF	TGCACCATCGAGTACAATGAGCAGTTCTTC
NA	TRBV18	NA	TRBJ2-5	CASSPPSQGGETQYF	TGTGCCAGCTCACCACCGTCCCAGGGGGGAGAGACCCAGTACTTC
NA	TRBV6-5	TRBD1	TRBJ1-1	CASSSTGTTEAFF	TGTGCCAGCAGTTCGACAGGGACCACTGAAGCTTTCTTT
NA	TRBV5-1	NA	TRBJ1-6	CASGGQRYSPLHF	TGCGCCAGCGGTGGCCAGCGATATTCACCCCTCCACTTT
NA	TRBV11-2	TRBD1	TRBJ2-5	CASSPRGQSGETQYF	TGTGCCAGCAGCCCCCGGGGACAGTCCGGAGAGACCCAGTACTTC
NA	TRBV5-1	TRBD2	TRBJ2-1	CASSLGGRALVNEQFF	TGCGCCAGCAGCTTGGGCGGGAGGGCATTGGTCAATGAGCAGTTCTTC
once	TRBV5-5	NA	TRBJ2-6	CASSFGLPGFLAGANVLTF	TGTGCCAGCAGCTTCGGCCTTCCAGGGTTCTTAGCTGGGGCCAACGTCCTGACTTTC
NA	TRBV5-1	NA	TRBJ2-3	CASSLVPGVDTQYF	TGCGCCAGCAGCTTGGTCCCGGGGGTAGATACGCAGTATTTT
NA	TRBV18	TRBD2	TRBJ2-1	CASSPLGGLAGGGEQFF	TGTGCCAGCTCACCTCTCGGCGGGCTAGCGGGAGGTGGTGAGCAGTTCTTC
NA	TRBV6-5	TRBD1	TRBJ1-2	CASSRYRGEYGYTF	TGTGCCAGCAGCCGCTACAGGGGCGAGTATGGCTACACCTTC
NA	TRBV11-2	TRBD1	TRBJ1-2	CASSQDRGTGYTF	TGTGCCAGCAGCCAGGACAGGGGGACTGGCTACACCTTC
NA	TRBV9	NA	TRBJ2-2	CASSVEYWNTGELFF	TGTGCCAGCAGCGTAGAGTACTGGAACACCGGGGAGCTGTTTTTT
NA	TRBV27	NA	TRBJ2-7	CASRSLQGPSREQYF	TGTGCCAGCAGATCTCTGCAGGGCCCGAGTCGAGAGCAGTACTTC
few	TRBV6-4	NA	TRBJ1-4	CASSEGTNEKLFF	TGTGCCAGCAGCGAGGGAACTAATGAAAAACTGTTTTTT
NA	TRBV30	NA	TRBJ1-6	CAWGRQNNNSPLHF	TGTGCCTGGGGCAGACAGAATAATAATTCACCCCTCCACTTT